Below are 15 T cell receptor beta chains sequenced from a single sample in a study of ipilimumab plus nivolumab after autologous stem cell transplantation. Clones were read by immunoSEQ multiplex PCR, and TCRdb kept only the in-frame ones, dropping some. The data contain 15,000 to 20,000 clones, 81% of them singletons. The source material was PBMCs, sampled in a trial of ipilimumab plus nivolumab as post-transplant consolidation. The receptors were gathered from a male donor with diffuse large B-cell lymphoma.

V gene TRBV7-2 combines with J gene TRBJ1-1; D call uncertain. There are 12 residues in the CDR3. Trimming shortened V by 2 bases and J by 7 bases, and 8 bases separated the two germline ends. The germline CDR1 and CDR2 sequences are SGHTA and FQGNSA. CDR3 amino acids: CASSLFGVEAFF. The CDR3 coding sequence is TGTGCCAGCAGCTTATTCGGGGTTGAAGCTTTCTTT. Using reference TRBV7-2 and TRBJ1-1 for the parts outside the CDR3, the full variable domain is GAGVSQSPSNKVTEKGKDVELRCDPISGHTALYWYRQSLGQGLEFLIYFQGNSAPDKSGLPSDRFSAERTGGSVSTLTIQRTQQEDSAVYLCASSLFGVEAFFGQGTRLTVV.

The rearrangement joins TRBV5-5 to TRBJ2-3, with D possibly called TRBD1 or TRBD2 (5 bases each). Germline values: CDR1 SGHKS, CDR2 YYEKEE (reference sequence). CDR3 length: 14 amino acids. V was trimmed by 0 bases and J by 5 bases, leaving 10 bases between them. CDR3 residues: CASSLARGRDTQYF. As DNA, the CDR3 is TGTGCCAGCAGCTTGGCGAGGGGCCGAGATACGCAGTATTTT. The variable domain in full, with the rest retrieved from reference TRBV5-5 and TRBJ2-3, is DAGVTQSPTHLIKTRGQQVTLRCSPISGHKSVSWYQQVLGQGPQFIFQYYEKEERGRGNFPDRFSARQFPNYSSELNVNALLLGDSALYLCASSLARGRDTQYFGPGTRLTVL.

The chain joins TRBV27 to TRBJ1-3; possibly TRBD1 for D (6 bases). Trimming took 5 bases from V and 4 from J, leaving 18 bases between them. CDR1 MNHEY and CDR2 SMNVEV come from the germline V gene (reference sequence). This CDR3 spans 16 amino acids. The CDR3 spells CASSPYPDREGNTIYF. The CDR3 bases are TGTGCCAGCAGTCCATACCCGGACAGAGAGGGAAACACCATATATTTT.

J is TRBJ2-3 and V is TRBV7-6; tentative D call: TRBD2 (5 bases). There are 16 residues in the CDR3. V dropped 1 base and J dropped 2 bases, with 13 bases sitting between them. Germline V gene data show CDR1 as SGHVS and CDR2 as FNYEAQ. CDR3 sequence (DNA): TGTGCCAGCAGCTTAGGCCGGGAAAGTACCACAGATACGCAGTATTTT. Its protein product is CASSLGRESTTDTQYF.

Comments on this clone: An end of the junction does not agree with germline; a read error may underlie this. The V call is TRBV6-1, the J call TRBJ2-5, with D uncertain. This CDR3 is built from 13 residues. CDR1 and CDR2 from the germline V gene are MNHNS and SASEGT. The CDR3 coding sequence is TGTGCCAGCACTGAATGGGACCAAGAGACCCAGTACTTC. It encodes CASTEWDQETQYF.

The rearrangement uses TRBV7-9 and TRBJ1-3, with TRBD1 as a possible D gene (5 bases). Germline V CDR1 and CDR2: SEHNR, FQNEAQ (reference sequence). V was clipped by 0 bases and J by 4 bases, with 10 bases between them. This CDR3 region has 15 residues. The CDR3 sequence is CASSLAAGIGNTIYF. The CDR3 DNA reads as TGTGCCAGCAGCTTAGCCGCAGGGATAGGAAACACCATATATTTT.

The V call is TRBV5-5, the J call TRBJ2-1; no definite D call. V lost 4 bases and J 0 bases, leaving 8 bases between the germline ends. This CDR3 contains 14 residues. The germline V gene has CDR1 SGHKS and CDR2 YYEKEE (reference sequence). CDR3 sequence (DNA): TGTGCCAGCAGCGGGCGTTCCTCCTACAATGAGCAGTTCTTC. Residues: CASSGRSSYNEQFF.

This clone came up a few times. This chain connects TRBV11-3 to TRBJ2-5, with a tentative D call TRBD1 (6 bases). The V gene lost 5 bases and the J gene lost 1 base, with 17 bases spanning the gap. Looked up from germline, CDR1 is SGHNT and CDR2 is YENEEA. The CDR3 is 16 residues long. CDR3 residues: CASSPVPQGPQETQYF. CDR3 coding DNA: TGTGCCAGCAGCCCCGTGCCCCAGGGGCCCCAAGAGACCCAGTACTTC.

This clone is labeled medium-sized. This chain connects TRBV7-9 to TRBJ1-5; D is possibly TRBD1 (5 bases). Germline values: CDR1 SEHNR, CDR2 FQNEAQ (reference sequence). The CDR3 is 16 amino acids. Trimming stripped 1 base from V and 4 bases from J, with 14 bases between. As DNA, the CDR3 is TGTGCCAGCAGCTTAGGCACAGGCGGGGGTAATCAGCCCCAGCATTTT. It is translated as CASSLGTGGGNQPQHF. The full variable domain, with the rest looked up from reference TRBV7-9 and TRBJ1-5, is DTGVSQNPRHKITKRGQNVTFRCDPISEHNRLYWYRQTLGQGPEFLTYFQNEAQLEKSRLLSDRFSAERPKGSFSTLEIQRTEQGDSAMYLCASSLGTGGGNQPQHFGDGTRLSIL.

V and J are TRBV21-1 and TRBJ2-7; the DNA was not compared with TRBD2, the D call given in the table. TRBV21-1 is termed a pseudogene. The CDR3 has 15 amino acids. The CDR3 region has the DNA TGTGCCAGCAGCAAACCAAACGGGGGGGCCTACGAGCAGTACTTC. It specifies CASSKPNGGAYEQYF.

The gene calls are TRBV9 and TRBJ1-1; D remains ambiguous. CDR1 and CDR2 (germline): SGDLS, YYNGEE. The V end was cut by 3 bases, the J end by 5 bases, with 14 bases between. The CDR3 consists of 14 residues. CDR3 coding DNA: TGTGCCAGCAGCGGACCGCCGGGCGGGACTGAAGCTTTCTTT. Translated, it gives CASSGPPGGTEAFF.

The gene calls are TRBV4-1 and TRBJ2-5; 12 bases line up with TRBD2. CDR1 is MGHRA, CDR2 YSYEKL, per germline. This CDR3 region has 15 residues. V lost 1 base, J lost 9 bases, and 6 bases stayed unmatched. The CDR3 protein is CASSQATLAGGPQYF. CDR3 DNA: TGCGCCAGCAGCCAAGCTACCCTAGCGGGGGGGCCCCAGTACTTC.

The chain links TRBV6-5 to TRBJ2-2; 7 bases agree with TRBD2. Per germline, CDR1 MNHEY and CDR2 SVGAGI. V dropped 8 bases and J dropped 3; count of bases not matched to a gene: 6. The CDR3 loop spans 14 amino acids. DNA for the CDR3: TGTGCCAGCGGCGGGGGTTCACACACCGGGGAGCTGTTTTTT. Amino acid sequence: CASGGGSHTGELFF.

J is TRBJ1-3 and V is TRBV27; a weak D match, TRBD1 (6 bases). V was clipped by 6 bases and J by 0 bases, with 21 bases between them. CDR1 and CDR2 from the germline V gene are MNHEY and SMNVEV (reference sequence). CDR3 length: 18 amino acids. CDR3 amino acids: CASSRSGGLKGSGNTIYF. Here the CDR3 DNA reads TGTGCCAGCAGCCGGAGCGGGGGGCTCAAAGGCTCTGGAAACACCATATATTTT.

The genes are TRBV18 and TRBJ1-5; D possibly corresponds to TRBD1 (6 bases). Germline V CDR1 and CDR2: KGHSH, LQKENI. This CDR3 region has 14 residues. Between the trimmed V and J ends, which lost 2 bases and 4 bases, there was a span of 9 bases. The CDR3 reads CASSPTGLNQPQHF. Here the CDR3 DNA reads TGTGCCAGCTCACCAACAGGGTTAAATCAGCCCCAGCATTTT.